Listed here are 4 T cell receptor beta chains from one sample, sequenced in a study of blood T cell repertoires in COVID-19. The method was immunoSEQ multiplex PCR; TCRdb's version includes in-frame clones alone and lacks a portion of them. The table lists about 150,000 clones, around 82% of them singletons, with 14% in the top ten. The specimen was peripheral blood. These receptors were taken from a man between 18 and 29 years old with active or convalescent COVID-19.

The chain links TRBV24-1 to TRBJ1-2, with D possibly being TRBD1 (6 bases). V lost 5 bases to trimming and J lost 3 bases, with 24 bases between them. Per germline, CDR1 KGHDR and CDR2 SFDVKD. This CDR3 contains 18 residues. CDR3 in DNA: TGTGCCACCAGTGTAGAAGGTCGTAATCAGGGGCGCGACTATGGCTACACCTTC. This gives the protein CATSVEGRNQGRDYGYTF.

The table lists this clone with a count of one. This CDR3 is CASSLLAGGPIGETQYF. DNA for the CDR3: TGCGCCAGCAGCTTACTAGCGGGAGGGCCAATAGGCGAGACCCAGTACTTC. The chain links TRBV5-1 to TRBJ2-5; TRBD2 aligns across 13 bases. This CDR3 comprises 17 residues. Germline V lookup: CDR1 SGHRS, CDR2 YFSETQ. V lost 2 bases and J lost 5; bases outside the gene matches: 9. The full variable domain, in which reference TRBV5-1 and TRBJ2-5 provide the parts outside the CDR3, is KAGVTQTPRYLIKTRGQQVTLSCSPISGHRSVSWYQQTPGQGLQFLFEYFSETQRNKGNFPGRFSGRQFSNSRSEMNVSTLELGDSALYLCASSLLAGGPIGETQYFGPGTRLLVL.

V is TRBV19 and J is TRBJ1-4; D perhaps matches TRBD1 (6 bases). From germline, CDR1 is LNHDA and CDR2 SQIVND (reference sequence). CDR3 length: 16 residues. Trimming took off 6 bases at V and 1 base at J, with 15 bases between the two ends. In nucleotides, the CDR3 is TGTGCCAGTAGCCTCAACGGGGGGCGAACTAATGAAAAACTGTTTTTT. This sequence encodes CASSLNGGRTNEKLFF.

In nucleotides, the CDR3 is TGTGCCAGCAGTGACCCCGGGATTAGTGGGGGCTACACCTTC. Translated, it gives CASSDPGISGGYTF. The chain uses TRBV6-4 and TRBJ1-2; D gene ambiguous. The CDR3 sequence is 14 residues long. Deletions cut 2 bases from V and 8 bases from J, with 15 bases between. Germline CDR1 and CDR2: MRHNA and SNTAGT.